This T cell receptor (beta chain) was profiled in a study of OX40 agonist ivuxolimab in advanced cancers. For the study at large: Partial responses were observed in three patients, of whom one had hepatocellular carcinoma and two had cutaneous melanoma. Findings and limits, study-wide: CD4+ and CD8+ blood T cells expanded clonally by week 6 at 0.1 to 3.0 mg/kg.

V trimming: 6 bases; J trimming: 8 bases; junction bases outside the gene matches: 11. This CDR3 contains 16 residues. Germline lookup yields CDR1 SGHNT and CDR2 YYREEE (reference sequence). Sequenced by immunoSEQ multiplex PCR; TCRdb stores in-frame clones only, minus some. The data contain some 74,000 clones, around 85% of them singletons. In its sample, this clone was seen a few times. The antigen is unknown. The starting material was CD4+ or CD8+ T cells sorted from blood, obtained in a trial of the OX40 agonist ivuxolimab. The chain is built from TRBV5-4 and TRBJ2-1, with 13 bases identical to TRBD2. This TCR derives from an adult with an advanced solid tumor such as melanoma, head and neck, liver or kidney cancer. The CDR3 here is CASTPRTSGSLDEQFF. In DNA, the CDR3 is TGTGCCAGCACTCCCAGGACTAGCGGGAGTCTAGATGAGCAGTTCTTC. Variable domain in full (rest from reference TRBV5-4 and TRBJ2-1): ETGVTQSPTHLIKTRGQQVTLRCSSQSGHNTVSWYQQALGQGPQFIFQYYREEENGRGNFPPRFSGLQFPNYSSELNVNALELDDSALYLCASTPRTSGSLDEQFFGPGTRLTVL.